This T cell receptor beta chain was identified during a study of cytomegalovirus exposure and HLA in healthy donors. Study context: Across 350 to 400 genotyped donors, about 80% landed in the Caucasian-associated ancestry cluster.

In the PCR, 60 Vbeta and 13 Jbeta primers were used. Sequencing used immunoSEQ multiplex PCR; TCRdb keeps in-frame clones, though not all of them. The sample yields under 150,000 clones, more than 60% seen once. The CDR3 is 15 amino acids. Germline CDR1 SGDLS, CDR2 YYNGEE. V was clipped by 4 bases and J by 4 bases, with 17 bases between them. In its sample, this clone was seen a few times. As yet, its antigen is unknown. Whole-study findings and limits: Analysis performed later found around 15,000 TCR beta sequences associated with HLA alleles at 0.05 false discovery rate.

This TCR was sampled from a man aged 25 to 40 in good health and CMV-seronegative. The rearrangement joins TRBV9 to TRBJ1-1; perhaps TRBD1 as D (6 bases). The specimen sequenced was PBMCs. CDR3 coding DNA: TGTGCCAGCAGCACTAGAGGGGGAGGGGGCACTGAAGCTTTCTTT. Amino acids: CASSTRGGGGTEAFF.